This TCR beta chain was sequenced for a study of blood T cell repertoires in COVID-19. Study at large: Nucleic acid was either cDNA or gDNA, and it came from T cells, B-cell-depleted T cells, or PBMCs.

Germline CDR1 is SGHDT and CDR2 is YYEEEE. After removal of 1 base from V and 5 bases from J, the junction contained 8 bases not matched to a gene. This CDR3 comprises 17 residues. Original processing methods: By means of reference gene primer amplification, nucleated cell counts were estimated. Clones were read by immunoSEQ multiplex PCR, and TCRdb kept only the in-frame ones, dropping some. V and J calls and clone size are copied from that table; D and trimming were computed from the DNA. The repertoire holds some 130,000 clones, with approximately 80% as singletons. This clonotype was sampled from a woman in her forties or fifties with acute or convalescent COVID-19. The chain joins TRBV5-6 to TRBJ2-5; 13 bases match TRBD2. Sequencing used peripheral blood. CDR3 sequence: CASSLPTSGGGWETQYF. DNA of the CDR3: TGTGCCAGCAGCTTGCCAACTAGCGGGGGGGGCTGGGAGACCCAGTACTTC.